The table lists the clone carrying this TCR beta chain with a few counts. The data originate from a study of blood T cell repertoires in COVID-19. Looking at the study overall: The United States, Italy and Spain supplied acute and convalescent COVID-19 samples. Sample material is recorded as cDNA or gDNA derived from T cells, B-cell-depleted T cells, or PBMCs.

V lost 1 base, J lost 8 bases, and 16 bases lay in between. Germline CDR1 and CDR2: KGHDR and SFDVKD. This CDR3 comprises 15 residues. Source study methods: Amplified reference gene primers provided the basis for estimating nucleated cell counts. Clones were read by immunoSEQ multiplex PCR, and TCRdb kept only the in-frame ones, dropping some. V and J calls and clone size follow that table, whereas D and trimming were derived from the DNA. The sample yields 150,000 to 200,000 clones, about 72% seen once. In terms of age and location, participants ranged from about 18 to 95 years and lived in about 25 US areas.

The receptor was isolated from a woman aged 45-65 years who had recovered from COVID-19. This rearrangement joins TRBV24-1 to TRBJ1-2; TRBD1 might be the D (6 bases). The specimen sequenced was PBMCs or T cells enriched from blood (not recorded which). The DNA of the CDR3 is TGTGCCACCAGTGATTTATCGGCGGGGGCTGGGGGCTACACCTTC. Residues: CATSDLSAGAGGYTF.